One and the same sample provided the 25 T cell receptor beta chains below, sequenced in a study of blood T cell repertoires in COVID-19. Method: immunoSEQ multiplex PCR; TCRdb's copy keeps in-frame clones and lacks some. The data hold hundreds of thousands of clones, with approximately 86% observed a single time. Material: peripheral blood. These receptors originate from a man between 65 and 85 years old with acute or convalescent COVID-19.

Written as DNA, the CDR3 is TGTGCCAGCAGTACCCCTCTCGGGATCCACTACGAGCAGTACTTC. Encoded protein: CASSTPLGIHYEQYF. This chain uses TRBV28 with TRBJ2-7; a possible D gene is TRBD2 (5 bases). Looked up from germline, CDR1 is MDHEN and CDR2 is SYDVKM. V shed 5 bases and J shed 3 bases, with 17 bases lying between them. The CDR3 loop spans 15 amino acids.

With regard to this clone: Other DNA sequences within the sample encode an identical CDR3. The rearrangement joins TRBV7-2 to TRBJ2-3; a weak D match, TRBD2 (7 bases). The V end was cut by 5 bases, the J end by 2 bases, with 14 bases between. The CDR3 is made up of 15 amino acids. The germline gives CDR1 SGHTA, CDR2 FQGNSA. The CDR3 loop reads CASSPWGGPTDTQYF. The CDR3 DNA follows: TGTGCCAGCAGCCCCTGGGGGGGGCCCACAGATACGCAGTATTTT.

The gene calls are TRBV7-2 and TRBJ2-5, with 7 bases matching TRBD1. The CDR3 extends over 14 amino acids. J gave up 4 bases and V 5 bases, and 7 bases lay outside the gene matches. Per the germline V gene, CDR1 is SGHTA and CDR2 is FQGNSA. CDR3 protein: CASSGTVPRETQYF. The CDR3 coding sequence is TGTGCCAGCAGCGGGACAGTACCCCGAGAGACCCAGTACTTC.

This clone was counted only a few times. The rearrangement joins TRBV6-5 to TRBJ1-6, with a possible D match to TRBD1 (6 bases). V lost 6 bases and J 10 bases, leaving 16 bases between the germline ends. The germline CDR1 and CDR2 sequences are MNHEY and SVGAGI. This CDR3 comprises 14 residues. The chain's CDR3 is CASRLQGSWSPLHF. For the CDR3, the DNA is TGTGCCAGCAGGTTACAGGGTTCTTGGTCACCCCTCCACTTT.

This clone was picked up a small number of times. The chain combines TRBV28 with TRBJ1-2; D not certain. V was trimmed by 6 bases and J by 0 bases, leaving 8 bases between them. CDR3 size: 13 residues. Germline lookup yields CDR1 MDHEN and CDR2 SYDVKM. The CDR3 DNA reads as TGTGCCAGCAGATCCGGAGCTAACTATGGCTACACCTTC. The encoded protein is CASRSGANYGYTF.

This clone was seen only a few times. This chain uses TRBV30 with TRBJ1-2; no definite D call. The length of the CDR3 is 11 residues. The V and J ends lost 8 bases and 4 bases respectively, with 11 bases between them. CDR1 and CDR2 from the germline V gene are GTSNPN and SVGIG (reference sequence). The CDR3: CALTLTYGYTF. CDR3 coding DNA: TGTGCCCTAACCCTAACCTATGGCTACACCTTC.

CDR3 nucleotides: TGTGCCAGCAGTTTATCACCGGGACTAGCCGAAGAGACCCAGTACTTC. Protein sequence: CASSLSPGLAEETQYF. The chain uses TRBV28 and TRBJ2-5, with 9 bases fitting TRBD2. J gave up 3 bases and V 1 base, and 6 bases lay outside the gene matches. The CDR3 covers 16 residues. Germline CDR1 MDHEN, CDR2 SYDVKM.

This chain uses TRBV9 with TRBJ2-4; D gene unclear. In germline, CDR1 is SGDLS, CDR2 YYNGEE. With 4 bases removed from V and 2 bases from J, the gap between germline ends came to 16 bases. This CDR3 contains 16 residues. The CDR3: CASSTFGDISKNIQYF. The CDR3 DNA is TGTGCCAGCAGCACCTTCGGCGACATCTCCAAAAACATTCAGTACTTC.

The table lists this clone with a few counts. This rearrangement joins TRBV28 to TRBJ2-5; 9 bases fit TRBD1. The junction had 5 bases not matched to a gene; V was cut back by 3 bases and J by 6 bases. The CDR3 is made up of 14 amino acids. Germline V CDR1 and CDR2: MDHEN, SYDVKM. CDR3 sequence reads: CASSFLQGAQTQYF. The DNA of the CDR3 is TGTGCCAGCAGTTTCCTACAGGGGGCTCAGACCCAGTACTTC. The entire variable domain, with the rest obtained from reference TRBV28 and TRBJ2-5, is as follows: DVKVTQSSRYLVKRTGEKVFLECVQDMDHENMFWYRQDPGLGLRLIYFSYDVKMKEKGDIPEGYSVSREKKERFSLILESASTNQTSMYLCASSFLQGAQTQYFGPGTRLLVL.

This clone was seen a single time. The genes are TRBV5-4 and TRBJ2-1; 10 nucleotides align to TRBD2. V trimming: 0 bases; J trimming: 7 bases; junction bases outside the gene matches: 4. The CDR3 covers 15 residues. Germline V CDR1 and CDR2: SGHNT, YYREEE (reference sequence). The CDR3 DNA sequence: TGTGCCAGCAGCTTGGTGAGCGGGGGGGCAAATGAGCAGTTCTTC. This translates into CASSLVSGGANEQFF.

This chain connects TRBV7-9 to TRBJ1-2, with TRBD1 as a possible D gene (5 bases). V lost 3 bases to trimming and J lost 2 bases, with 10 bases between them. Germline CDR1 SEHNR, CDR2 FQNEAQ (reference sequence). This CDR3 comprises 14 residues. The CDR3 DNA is TGTGCCAGCAGCTTGTCCTCAGGGAACTATGGCTACACCTTC. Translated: CASSLSSGNYGYTF.

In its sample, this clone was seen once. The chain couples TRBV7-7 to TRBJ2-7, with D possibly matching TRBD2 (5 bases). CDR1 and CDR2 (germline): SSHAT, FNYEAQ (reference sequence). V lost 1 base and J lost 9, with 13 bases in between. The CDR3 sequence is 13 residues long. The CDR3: CASSLEVGDVQYF. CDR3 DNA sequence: TGTGCCAGCAGCTTAGAGGTGGGAGACGTGCAGTACTTC.

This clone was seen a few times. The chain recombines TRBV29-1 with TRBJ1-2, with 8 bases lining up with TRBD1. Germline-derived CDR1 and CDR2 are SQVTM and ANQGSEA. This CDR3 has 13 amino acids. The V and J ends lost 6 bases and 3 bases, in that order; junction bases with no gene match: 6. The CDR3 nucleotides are TGCAGCGTAAAGGACAGGGTGTACTATGGCTACACCTTC. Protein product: CSVKDRVYYGYTF.

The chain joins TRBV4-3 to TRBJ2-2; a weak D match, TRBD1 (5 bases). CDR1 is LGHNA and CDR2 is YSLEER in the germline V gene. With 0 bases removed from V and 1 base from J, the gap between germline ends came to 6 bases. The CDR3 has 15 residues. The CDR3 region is CASSQEGLNTGELFF. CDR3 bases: TGCGCCAGCAGCCAAGAGGGGCTGAACACCGGGGAGCTGTTTTTT.

The CDR3 loop reads CATARGSTEKLFF. The CDR3 bases are TGTGCCACCGCCCGAGGAAGTACTGAAAAACTGTTTTTT. J is TRBJ1-4 and V is TRBV10-3; the D is unclear. Germline CDR1 is ENHRY and CDR2 is SYGVKD. This CDR3 has 13 amino acids. Trimming shortened V by 10 bases and J by 7 bases, and 16 bases separated the two germline ends.

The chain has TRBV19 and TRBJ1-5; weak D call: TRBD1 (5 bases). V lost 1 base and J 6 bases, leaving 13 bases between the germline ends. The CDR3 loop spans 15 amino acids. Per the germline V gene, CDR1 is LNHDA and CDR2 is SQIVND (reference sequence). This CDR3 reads CASSIGGGAVQPQHF. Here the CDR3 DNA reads TGTGCCAGTAGTATAGGGGGTGGGGCAGTTCAGCCCCAGCATTTT.

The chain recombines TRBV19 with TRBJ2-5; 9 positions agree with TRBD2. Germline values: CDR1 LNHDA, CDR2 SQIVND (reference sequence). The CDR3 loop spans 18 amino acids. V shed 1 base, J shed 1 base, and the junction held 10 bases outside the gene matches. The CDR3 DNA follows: TGTGCCAGTAGTATAGCCCGGGCTAGCGGGGTCGGCCAAGAGACCCAGTACTTC. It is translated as CASSIARASGVGQETQYF.

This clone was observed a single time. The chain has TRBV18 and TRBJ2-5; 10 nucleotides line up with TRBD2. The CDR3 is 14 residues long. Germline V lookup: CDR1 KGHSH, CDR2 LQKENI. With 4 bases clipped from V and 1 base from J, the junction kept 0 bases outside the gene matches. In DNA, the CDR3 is TGTGCCAGCTCACTAGCGGGGGGCCAAGAGACCCAGTACTTC. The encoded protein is CASSLAGGQETQYF.

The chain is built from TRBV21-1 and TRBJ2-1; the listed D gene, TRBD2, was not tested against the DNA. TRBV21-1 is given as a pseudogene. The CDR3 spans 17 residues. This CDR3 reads CASSKGLAGTLYNEQFF. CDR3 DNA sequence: TGTGCCAGCAGCAAAGGACTAGCGGGGACACTTTACAATGAGCAGTTCTTC.

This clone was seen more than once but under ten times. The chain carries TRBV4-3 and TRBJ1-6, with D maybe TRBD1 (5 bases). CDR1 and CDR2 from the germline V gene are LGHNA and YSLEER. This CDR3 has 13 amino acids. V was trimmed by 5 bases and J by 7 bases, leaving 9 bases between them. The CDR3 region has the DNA TGCGCCAGCAGCTCCGGACAAAATTCACCCCTCCACTTT. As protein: CASSSGQNSPLHF.

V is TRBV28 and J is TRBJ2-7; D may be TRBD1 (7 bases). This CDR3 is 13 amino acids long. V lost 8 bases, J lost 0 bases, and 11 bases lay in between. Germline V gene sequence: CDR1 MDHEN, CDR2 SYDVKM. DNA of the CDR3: TGTGCCAGCTGGGGGGACAGCTCCTACGAGCAGTACTTC. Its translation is CASWGDSSYEQYF.

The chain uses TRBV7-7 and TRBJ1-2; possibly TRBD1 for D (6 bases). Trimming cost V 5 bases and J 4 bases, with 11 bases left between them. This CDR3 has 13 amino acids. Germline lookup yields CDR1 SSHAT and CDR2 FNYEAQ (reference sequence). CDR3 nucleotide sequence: TGTGCCAGCAGCCCAGGGGAGGGCTATGGCTACACCTTC. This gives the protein CASSPGEGYGYTF. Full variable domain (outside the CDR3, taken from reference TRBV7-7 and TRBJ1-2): GAGVSQSPRYKVTKRGQDVTLRCDPISSHATLYWYQQALGQGPEFLTYFNYEAQPDKSGLPSDRFSAERPEGSISTLTIQRTEQRDSAMYRCASSPGEGYGYTFGSGTRLTVV.

CDR3 loop: CASIGSGSYTGELFF. The CDR3 DNA reads as TGTGCCAGTATTGGCAGCGGGAGTTACACCGGGGAGCTGTTTTTT. The V and J genes are TRBV19 and TRBJ2-2; 8 nucleotides align to TRBD2. V shed 7 bases and J 3 bases; nucleotides not matched to a gene: 7. Germline V CDR1 and CDR2: LNHDA, SQIVND (reference sequence). This CDR3 contains 15 residues.

The CDR3 here is CAIREDGDNEQFF. The CDR3 nucleotides are TGTGCCATCAGAGAGGACGGAGACAATGAGCAGTTCTTC. V and J are TRBV10-3 and TRBJ2-1; D gene unclear. The CDR3 consists of 13 residues. Trimming stripped 6 bases from V and 5 bases from J, with 11 bases between. Germline lookup yields CDR1 ENHRY and CDR2 SYGVKD.

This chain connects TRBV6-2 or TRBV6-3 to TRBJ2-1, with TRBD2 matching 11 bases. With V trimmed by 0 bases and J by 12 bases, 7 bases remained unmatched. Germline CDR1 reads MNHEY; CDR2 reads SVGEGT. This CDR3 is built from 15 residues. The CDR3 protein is CASSYSLLAGGRQFF. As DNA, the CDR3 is TGTGCCAGCAGTTACTCGCTCCTAGCGGGAGGTAGGCAGTTCTTC.